These T cell receptor beta chains were read from a single sample in a study of neurological immune-mediated disorders. Each CDR3 protein is one row after TCRdb ran MiXCR on the 5' RACE reads. The sample has about 59,000 distinct CDR3 sequences, over 9.5% seen once; the top ten hold about 10%. Sequencing was done on a sample of PBMCs. The receptors here all came from a woman aged 55-70 years with HTLV-1-associated myelopathy (HAM/TSP). Both conserved end residues are part of each CDR3. A D gene is named only where the DNA matches it firmly.

cdr3_aa	j_call	cdr3_length	d_call	v_call
CAISERPYEQYF	TRBJ2-7	12	NA	TRBV10-3
CSASAAGTSGNRLKNIQYF	TRBJ2-4	19	TRBD2	TRBV20-1
CSAGASGRDGGEQFF	TRBJ2-1	15	TRBD2	TRBV20-1
CASRLAGVETQYF	TRBJ2-5	13	TRBD2	TRBV28
CASSFGGSFDEQFF	TRBJ2-1	14	TRBD2	TRBV12-3/TRBV12-4
CAIRNGQGPYEQYF	TRBJ2-7	14	TRBD1	TRBV10-3
CASSPASTDTQYF	TRBJ2-3	13	NA	TRBV9
CASNRAGTGSYEQYF	TRBJ2-7	15	TRBD1	TRBV27
CASIRSRGEQYF	TRBJ2-7	12	NA	TRBV6-1
CASSLAIRGRYNEQFF	TRBJ2-1	16	NA	TRBV5-1
CASSSTPALTDTQYF	TRBJ2-3	15	NA	TRBV6-5
CASAQTNRELFF	TRBJ2-2	12	NA	TRBV27
CVSSQGVNLNTEAFF	TRBJ1-1	15	NA	TRBV3-1
CASSLGLLNTEAFF	TRBJ1-1	14	NA	TRBV5-5
CASSQTSGPPSSYNEQFF	TRBJ2-1	18	TRBD2	TRBV3-1
CASSGEMNTEAFF	TRBJ1-1	13	NA	TRBV2
CASSSVGTGELFF	TRBJ2-2	13	NA	TRBV7-3
CSALVGGLGTGELFF	TRBJ2-2	15	TRBD2	TRBV20-1
CASSQDRRGEQYF	TRBJ2-7	13	NA	TRBV3-1
CSAREMGTGGNQPQHF	TRBJ1-5	16	TRBD1	TRBV20-1
CACTRAETNTGELFF	TRBJ2-2	15	NA	TRBV6-6
CASSPLGTSGISYNEQFF	TRBJ2-1	18	TRBD2	TRBV18
CASSLGPGQGFSNTGELFF	TRBJ2-2	19	TRBD1	TRBV11-1
CASNYLAGTGTDTQYF	TRBJ2-3	16	TRBD2	TRBV12-3/TRBV12-4
CASSPRESGELFF	TRBJ2-2	13	NA	TRBV3-1
CASRSQGTGNTIYF	TRBJ1-3	14	NA	TRBV9
CSASRFGTDSNQPQHF	TRBJ1-5	16	TRBD1	TRBV20-1
CSAIQGTSGRNGELFF	TRBJ2-2	16	TRBD2	TRBV20-1
CASSQGGLPSGETQYF	TRBJ2-5	16	NA	TRBV14
CASSGQGRGTGELFF	TRBJ2-2	15	NA	TRBV9
CASSPLRESRYEQYF	TRBJ2-7	15	TRBD2	TRBV2
CASSQTSGDYEQYF	TRBJ2-7	14	TRBD2	TRBV7-2
CASSPDRSSYNSPLHF	TRBJ1-6	16	NA	TRBV5-1
CASSQAWDRPYEQYF	TRBJ2-7	15	NA	TRBV14
CASSEAGRDQPQHF	TRBJ1-5	14	NA	TRBV2
CASSEGGAQETQYF	TRBJ2-5	14	NA	TRBV6-1
CSARGQIGQGKYNEQFF	TRBJ2-1	17	TRBD1	TRBV20-1
CASSRGGPQETQYF	TRBJ2-5	14	NA	TRBV5-6
CASSPRTGTSADTQYF	TRBJ2-3	16	NA	TRBV7-8
CASSEGTVYNSPLHF	TRBJ1-6	15	NA	TRBV2
CSARDRKGGPGREQYF	TRBJ2-7	16	TRBD2	TRBV20-1
CASSLGDSPFFYEQYF	TRBJ2-7	16	NA	TRBV11-2
CASSFIGGSLTDTQYF	TRBJ2-3	16	NA	TRBV11-1
CAWSAGHLGETQYF	TRBJ2-5	14	NA	TRBV30
CASSLGPGYLNTQYF	TRBJ2-3	15	NA	TRBV7-9
CASSESPFVGELFF	TRBJ2-2	14	NA	TRBV6-1
CAIGSLAGAGEQYF	TRBJ2-7	14	TRBD2	TRBV10-3
CASRATINDYEQYF	TRBJ2-7	14	NA	TRBV28
CASSVQGSGPRADTQYF	TRBJ2-3	17	TRBD1	TRBV7-2
CAISARDRQETQYF	TRBJ2-5	14	TRBD1	TRBV10-3
CSANSGTSYNEQFF	TRBJ2-1	14	NA	TRBV20-1
CASSPEFGYEQYF	TRBJ2-7	13	NA	TRBV7-2
CASSLIGSDTQYF	TRBJ2-3	13	NA	TRBV7-3
CSAREGVGGIGDEQFF	TRBJ2-1	16	NA	TRBV20-1
CASSWDRGLNEQYF	TRBJ2-7	14	TRBD1	TRBV7-8
CASSLSGDYSYEQYF	TRBJ2-7	15	TRBD2	TRBV27
CASRSDPGGAGEAFF	TRBJ1-1	15	TRBD1	TRBV7-2
CASTPDPGQGFNEQFF	TRBJ2-1	16	TRBD1	TRBV5-1
CSARVLAGIANTGELFF	TRBJ2-2	17	TRBD2	TRBV20-1
CASSRTGMGTDTQYF	TRBJ2-3	15	NA	TRBV5-1